This TCR beta chain appears in the sequencing data of a study of cytomegalovirus exposure and HLA in healthy donors. PCR involved 60 Vbeta and 13 Jbeta primers. Libraries were prepared by immunoSEQ multiplex PCR; TCRdb keeps only in-frame clonotypes and omits some of them. This table holds over 40,000 clones, over 55% found once. The CDR3 has 14 amino acids. Per the germline V gene, CDR1 is GTSNPN and CDR2 is SVGIG (reference sequence). The V end was cut by 3 bases, the J end by 6 bases, with 15 bases between. Sequencing used PBMCs. The sequence derives from a man aged 60 to 75 in good health and CMV-seropositive. The chain joins TRBV30 to TRBJ1-5; tentative D call: TRBD1 (6 bases). The CDR3 loop reads CAWSKTGNGQPQHF. CDR3 DNA sequence: TGTGCCTGGAGCAAAACAGGGAACGGTCAGCCCCAGCATTTT.